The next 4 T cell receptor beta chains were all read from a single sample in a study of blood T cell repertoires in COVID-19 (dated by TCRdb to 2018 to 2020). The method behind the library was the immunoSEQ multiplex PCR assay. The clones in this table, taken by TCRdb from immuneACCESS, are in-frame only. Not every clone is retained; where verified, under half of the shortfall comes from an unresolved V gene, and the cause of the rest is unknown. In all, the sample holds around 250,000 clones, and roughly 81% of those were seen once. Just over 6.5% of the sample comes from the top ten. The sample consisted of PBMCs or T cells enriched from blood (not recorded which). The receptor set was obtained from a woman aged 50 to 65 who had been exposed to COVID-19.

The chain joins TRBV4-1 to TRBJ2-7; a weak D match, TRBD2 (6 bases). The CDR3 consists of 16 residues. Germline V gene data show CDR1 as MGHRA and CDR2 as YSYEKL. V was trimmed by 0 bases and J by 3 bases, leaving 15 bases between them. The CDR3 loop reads CASSQEVAGRSYEQYF. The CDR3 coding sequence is TGCGCCAGCAGCCAAGAGGTCGCAGGGAGGAGCTACGAGCAGTACTTC.

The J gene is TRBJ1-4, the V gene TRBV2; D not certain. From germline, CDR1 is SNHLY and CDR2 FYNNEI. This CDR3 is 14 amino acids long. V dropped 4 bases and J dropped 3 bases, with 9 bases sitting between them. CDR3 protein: CASSVGEPNEKLFF. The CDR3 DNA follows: TGTGCCAGCAGTGTCGGGGAGCCTAATGAAAAACTGTTTTTT.

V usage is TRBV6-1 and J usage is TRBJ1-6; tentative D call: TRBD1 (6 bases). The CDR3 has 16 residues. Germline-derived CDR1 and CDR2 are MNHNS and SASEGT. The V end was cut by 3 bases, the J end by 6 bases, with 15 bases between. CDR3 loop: CASSDTRGIFNSPLHF. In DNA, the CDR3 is TGTGCCAGCAGTGACACGAGGGGGATATTTAATTCACCCCTCCACTTT.

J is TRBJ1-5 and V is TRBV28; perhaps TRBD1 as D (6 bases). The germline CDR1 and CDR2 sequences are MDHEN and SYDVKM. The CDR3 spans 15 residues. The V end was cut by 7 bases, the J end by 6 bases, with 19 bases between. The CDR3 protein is CASTVLDRDFQPQHF. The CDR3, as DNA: TGTGCCAGCACTGTCTTGGACAGAGATTTTCAGCCCCAGCATTTT.